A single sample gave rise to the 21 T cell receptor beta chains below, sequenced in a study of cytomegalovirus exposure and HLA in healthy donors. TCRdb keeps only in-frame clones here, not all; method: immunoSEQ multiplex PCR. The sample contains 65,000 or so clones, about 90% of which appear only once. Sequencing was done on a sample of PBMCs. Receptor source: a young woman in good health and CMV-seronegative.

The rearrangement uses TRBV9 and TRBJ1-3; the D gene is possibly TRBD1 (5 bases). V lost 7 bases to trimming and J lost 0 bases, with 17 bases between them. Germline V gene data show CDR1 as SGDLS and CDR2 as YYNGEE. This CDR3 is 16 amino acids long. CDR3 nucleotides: TGTGCCAGCGGAAAATCGACAGAAATCTCTGGAAACACCATATATTTT. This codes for CASGKSTEISGNTIYF.

For the CDR3, the DNA is TGCGCCAGCAGCCGGGAAGGGGTGGGCACCGGGGAGCTGTTTTTT. Translating gives CASSREGVGTGELFF. The V and J genes are TRBV4-1 and TRBJ2-2, with TRBD1 as a possible D gene (5 bases). Germline V gene lookup returns CDR1 MGHRA and CDR2 YSYEKL. The CDR3 totals 15 residues. Trimming pared 4 bases from V and 4 bases from J, leaving 13 bases between.

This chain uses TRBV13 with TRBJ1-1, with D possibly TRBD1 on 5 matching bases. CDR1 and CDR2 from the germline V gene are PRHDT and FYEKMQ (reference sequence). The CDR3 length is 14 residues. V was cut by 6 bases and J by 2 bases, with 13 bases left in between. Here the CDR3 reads CASSRGLSNTEAFF. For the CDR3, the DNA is TGTGCCAGCAGTAGGGGACTATCAAACACTGAAGCTTTCTTT.

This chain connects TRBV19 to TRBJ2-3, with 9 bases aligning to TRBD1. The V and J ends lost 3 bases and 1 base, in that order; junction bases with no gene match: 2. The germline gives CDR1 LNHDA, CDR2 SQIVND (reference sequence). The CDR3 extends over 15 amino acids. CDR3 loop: CASSIRDRGTDTQYF. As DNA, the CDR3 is TGTGCCAGTAGTATCCGGGACAGGGGCACAGATACGCAGTATTTT.

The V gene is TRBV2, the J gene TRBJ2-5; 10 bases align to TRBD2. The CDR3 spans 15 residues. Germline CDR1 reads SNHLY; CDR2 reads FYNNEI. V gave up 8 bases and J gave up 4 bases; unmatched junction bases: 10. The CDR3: CASHQREGGGETQYF. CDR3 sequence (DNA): TGTGCCAGCCATCAGCGGGAGGGAGGCGGAGAGACCCAGTACTTC.

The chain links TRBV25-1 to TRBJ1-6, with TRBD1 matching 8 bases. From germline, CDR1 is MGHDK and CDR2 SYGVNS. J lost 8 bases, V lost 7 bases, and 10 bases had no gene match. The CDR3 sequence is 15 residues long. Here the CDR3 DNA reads TGTGCCAGCACCCACGGCCCGGGACAGGATTCACCCCTCCACTTT. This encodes CASTHGPGQDSPLHF.

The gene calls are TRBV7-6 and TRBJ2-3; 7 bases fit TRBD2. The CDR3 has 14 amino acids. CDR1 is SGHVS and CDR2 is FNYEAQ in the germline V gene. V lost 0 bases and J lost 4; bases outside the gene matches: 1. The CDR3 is CASSLAGGADTQYF. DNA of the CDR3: TGTGCCAGCAGCTTAGCGGGGGGGGCAGATACGCAGTATTTT.

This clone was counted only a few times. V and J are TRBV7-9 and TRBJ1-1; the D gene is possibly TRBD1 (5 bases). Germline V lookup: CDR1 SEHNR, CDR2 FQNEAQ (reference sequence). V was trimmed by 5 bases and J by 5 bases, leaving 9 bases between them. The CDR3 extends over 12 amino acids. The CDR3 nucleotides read TGTGCCAGCAGCCCCCGGGGGACTGAAGCTTTCTTT. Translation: CASSPRGTEAFF.

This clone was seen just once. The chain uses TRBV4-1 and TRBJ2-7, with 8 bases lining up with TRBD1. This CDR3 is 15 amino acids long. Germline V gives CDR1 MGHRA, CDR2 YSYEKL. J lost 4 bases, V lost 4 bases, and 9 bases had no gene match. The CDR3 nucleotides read TGCGCCAGCAGCCTCTCCGAGACAGGGGCATACGAGCAGTACTTC. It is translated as CASSLSETGAYEQYF.

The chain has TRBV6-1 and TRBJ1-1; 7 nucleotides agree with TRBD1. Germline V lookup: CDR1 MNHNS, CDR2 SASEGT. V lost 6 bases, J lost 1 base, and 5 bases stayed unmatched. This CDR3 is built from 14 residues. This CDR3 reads CASSFGTANTEAFF. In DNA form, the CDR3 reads TGTGCCAGCAGCTTCGGGACAGCGAACACTGAAGCTTTCTTT.

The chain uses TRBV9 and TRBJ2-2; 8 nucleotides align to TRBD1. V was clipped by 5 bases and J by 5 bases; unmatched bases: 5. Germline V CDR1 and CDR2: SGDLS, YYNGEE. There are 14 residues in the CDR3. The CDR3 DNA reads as TGTGCCAGCAGTTCGACAGGGGCTACCGGGGAGCTGTTTTTT. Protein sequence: CASSSTGATGELFF.

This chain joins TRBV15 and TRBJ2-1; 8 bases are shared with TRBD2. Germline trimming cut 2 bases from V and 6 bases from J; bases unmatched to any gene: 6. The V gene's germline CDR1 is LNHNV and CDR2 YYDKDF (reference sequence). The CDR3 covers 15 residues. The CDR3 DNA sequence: TGTGCCACCAGCAGAACGGGGGGGCCCCTCAATGAGCAGTTCTTC. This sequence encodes CATSRTGGPLNEQFF. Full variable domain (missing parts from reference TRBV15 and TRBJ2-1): DAMVIQNPRYQVTQFGKPVTLSCSQTLNHNVMYWYQQKSSQAPKLLFHYYDKDFNNEADTPDNFQSRRPNTSFCFLDIRSPGLGDTAMYLCATSRTGGPLNEQFFGPGTRLTVL.

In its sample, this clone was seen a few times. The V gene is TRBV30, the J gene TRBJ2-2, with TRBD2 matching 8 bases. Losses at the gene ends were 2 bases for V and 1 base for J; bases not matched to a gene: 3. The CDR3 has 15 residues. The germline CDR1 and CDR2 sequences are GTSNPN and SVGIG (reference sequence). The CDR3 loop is CAWSLSGGNTGELFF. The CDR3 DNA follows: TGTGCCTGGAGTTTGAGCGGGGGGAACACCGGGGAGCTGTTTTTT. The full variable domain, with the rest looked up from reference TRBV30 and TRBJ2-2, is SQTIHQWPATLVQPVGSPLSLECTVEGTSNPNLYWYRQAAGRGLQLLFYSVGIGQISSEVPQNLSASRPQDRQFILSSKKLLLSDSGFYLCAWSLSGGNTGELFFGEGSRLTVL.

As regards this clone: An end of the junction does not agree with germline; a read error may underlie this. CDR3 loop: CASSSEVLGHQLF. The CDR3 region has the DNA TGTGCCAGCAGCTCGGAAGTTCTTGGACACCAACTGTTT. The rearrangement joins TRBV7-6 to TRBJ1-3; D might be TRBD1 (5 bases). Looked up from germline, CDR1 is SGHVS and CDR2 is FNYEAQ. The CDR3 is 13 residues long. The whole variable domain, remainder taken from reference TRBV7-6 and TRBJ1-3, is GAGVSQSPRYKVTKRGQDVALRCDPISGHVSLYWYRQALGQGPEFLTYFNYEAQQDKSGLPNDRFSAERPEGSISTLTIQRTEQRDSAMYRCASSSEVLGHQLFGEGSWLTVV.

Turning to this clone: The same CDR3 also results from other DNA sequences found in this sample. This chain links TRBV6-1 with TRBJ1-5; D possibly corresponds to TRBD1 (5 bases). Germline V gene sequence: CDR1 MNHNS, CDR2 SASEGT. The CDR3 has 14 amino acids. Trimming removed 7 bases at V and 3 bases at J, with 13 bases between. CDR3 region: CASNPTGSNQPQHF. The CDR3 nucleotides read TGTGCCAGCAACCCCACAGGTTCCAATCAGCCCCAGCATTTT.

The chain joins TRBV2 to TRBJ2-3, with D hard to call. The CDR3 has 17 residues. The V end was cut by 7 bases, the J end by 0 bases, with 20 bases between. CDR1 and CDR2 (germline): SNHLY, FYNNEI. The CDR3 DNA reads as TGTGCCAGCACTCGCGATGGTGCTCCGAGGAGCACAGATACGCAGTATTTT. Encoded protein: CASTRDGAPRSTDTQYF.

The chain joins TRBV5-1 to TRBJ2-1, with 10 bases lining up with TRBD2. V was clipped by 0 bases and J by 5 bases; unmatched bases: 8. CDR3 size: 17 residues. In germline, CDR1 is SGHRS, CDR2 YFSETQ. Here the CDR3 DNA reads TGCGCCAGCAGCTTGGCTCGCCTAGCGGGAGACCACAATGAGCAGTTCTTC. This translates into CASSLARLAGDHNEQFF.

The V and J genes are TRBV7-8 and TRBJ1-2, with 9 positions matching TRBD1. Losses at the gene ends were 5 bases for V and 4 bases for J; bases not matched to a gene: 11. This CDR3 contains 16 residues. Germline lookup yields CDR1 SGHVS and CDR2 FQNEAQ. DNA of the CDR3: TGTGCCAGCAGCCCTCTCCCGGGACAGGGCCGCTATGGCTACACCTTC. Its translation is CASSPLPGQGRYGYTF.

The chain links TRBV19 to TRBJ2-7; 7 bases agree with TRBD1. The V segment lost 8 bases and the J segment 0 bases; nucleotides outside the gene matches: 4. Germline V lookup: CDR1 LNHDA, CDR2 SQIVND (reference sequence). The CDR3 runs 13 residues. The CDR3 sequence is CASAGQVSYEQYF. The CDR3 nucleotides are TGTGCCAGTGCCGGACAGGTCTCCTACGAGCAGTACTTC.

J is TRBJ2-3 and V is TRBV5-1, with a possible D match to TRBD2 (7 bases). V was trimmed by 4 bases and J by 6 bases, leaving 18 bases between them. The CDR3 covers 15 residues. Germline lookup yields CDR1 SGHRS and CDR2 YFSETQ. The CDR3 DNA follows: TGCGCCAGCAGCCTCGCGGGGGCCCCAGGGGATACGCAGTATTTT. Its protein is CASSLAGAPGDTQYF.

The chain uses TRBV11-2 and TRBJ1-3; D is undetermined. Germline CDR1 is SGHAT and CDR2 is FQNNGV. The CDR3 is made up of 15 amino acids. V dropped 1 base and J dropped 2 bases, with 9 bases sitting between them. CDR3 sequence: CASSLASVPGNTIYF. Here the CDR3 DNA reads TGTGCCAGCAGCTTAGCGTCCGTTCCTGGAAACACCATATATTTT.